The 30 T cell receptor beta chains in this list originate from one sample, sequenced in a study of T cells in Graves' hyperthyroidism and ophthalmopathy. Researchers amplified the TCR beta CDR3 regions from RNA transcripts. HTBI primers were used for first-round RT-PCR of the TCR CDR3. TCRdb re-derived calls from the multiplex PCR reads in MiXCR, one entry per CDR3 protein. The sample consists of about 640,000 distinct CDR3 sequences, roughly 20% of them appearing once. Sequenced material: blood. The receptors were sampled from a man younger than 40 with Graves' ophthalmopathy.

This clonotype was seen ten or more times. V and J are TRBV7-3 and TRBJ2-3, with a possible D match to TRBD1 (6 bases). This CDR3 has 15 amino acids. The germline V gene has CDR1 SGHTA and CDR2 FQGTGA. With 3 bases removed from V and 5 bases from J, the gap between germline ends came to 15 bases. CDR3 nucleotide sequence: TGTGCCAGCAGCTTGGACCCCTACAGGGTAGATACGCAGTATTTT. It translates to CASSLDPYRVDTQYF.

The chain couples TRBV20-1 to TRBJ2-1; a weak D match, TRBD2 (7 bases). The CDR3 is 17 amino acids. The V and J ends lost 3 bases and 3 bases respectively, with 21 bases between them. Germline V gene data show CDR1 as DFQATT and CDR2 as SNEGSKA (reference sequence). In DNA, the CDR3 is TGCAGTGCTAGTGGATCCAGGGGAGGGGGGCACTACAATGAGCAGTTCTTC. Its translation is CSASGSRGGGHYNEQFF.

This clonotype was counted at least ten times. The rearrangement uses TRBV27 and TRBJ2-3; 9 bases are a match to TRBD2. This CDR3 region has 16 residues. V shed 6 bases and J 2 bases; nucleotides not matched to a gene: 9. In germline, CDR1 is MNHEY, CDR2 SMNVEV (reference sequence). In nucleotides, the CDR3 is TGTGCCAGCAGGGGGGATCTAGCGGGACCCACAGATACGCAGTATTTT. Translated: CASRGDLAGPTDTQYF.

The CDR3 here is CASSSRQGVTEAFF. In DNA, the CDR3 is TGTGCCAGCAGTTCCCGTCAGGGGGTCACTGAAGCTTTCTTT. The chain has TRBV28 and TRBJ1-1; 7 nucleotides match TRBD1. The length of the CDR3 is 14 residues. V shed 4 bases and J 4 bases; nucleotides not matched to a gene: 6. Germline CDR1 is MDHEN and CDR2 is SYDVKM.

This clonotype was recorded at least ten times. This chain joins TRBV3-1 and TRBJ2-7; D possibly uses TRBD1 or TRBD2 (5 bases each). CDR1 LGHDT and CDR2 YNNKEL come from the germline V gene (reference sequence). The CDR3 length is 16 residues. Trimming left V 1 base short and J 3 bases short, with 16 bases between. The CDR3 coding sequence is TGTGCCAGCAGCCAAGGGGGGTCCGGGGCGGACTACGAGCAGTACTTC. The encoded protein is CASSQGGSGADYEQYF.

The rearrangement links TRBV7-9 to TRBJ2-1; TRBD1 is a possible D gene (7 bases). This CDR3 has 14 amino acids. Germline values: CDR1 SEHNR, CDR2 FQNEAQ (reference sequence). The V end lost 4 bases, the J end lost 4 bases, and 11 bases lay between the germline ends. In DNA, the CDR3 is TGTGCCAGCAGCTCCCAGGGGGGTTACAATGAGCAGTTCTTC. Translation gives CASSSQGGYNEQFF.

This clonotype was found a few times. In DNA form, the CDR3 reads TGTGCCAGCAGCCCCCGACAGACCCCCCATGGCTACACCTTC. It is translated as CASSPRQTPHGYTF. The chain links TRBV2 to TRBJ1-2; D is perhaps TRBD1 (5 bases). This CDR3 is 14 amino acids long. Germline V gene lookup returns CDR1 SNHLY and CDR2 FYNNEI. The germline V and J ends were trimmed by 6 bases and 6 bases, with 17 bases remaining between them.

The chain joins TRBV28 to TRBJ1-2; possibly TRBD1 for D (5 bases). This CDR3 has 14 amino acids. Trimming shortened V by 4 bases and J by 4 bases, and 13 bases separated the two germline ends. From germline, CDR1 is MDHEN and CDR2 SYDVKM. The CDR3 region is CASSSGTTAYGYTF. CDR3 nucleotide sequence: TGTGCCAGCAGTTCCGGGACTACTGCCTATGGCTACACCTTC.

The genes are TRBV27 and TRBJ1-6, with TRBD1 matching over 7 bases. The germline V gene has CDR1 MNHEY and CDR2 SMNVEV (reference sequence). The trim removed 2 bases at V and 8 bases at J, leaving 3 bases unmatched. CDR3 length: 14 amino acids. The CDR3 region is CASSLAGGDSPLHF. The CDR3 DNA reads TGTGCCAGCAGTTTAGCAGGGGGGGATTCACCCCTCCACTTT.

This clonotype turned up a few times. This sequence joins TRBV5-1 and TRBJ1-4, with 7 positions matching TRBD1. The CDR3 has 16 amino acids. In germline, CDR1 is SGHRS, CDR2 YFSETQ. V was pared by 4 bases and J by 8 bases, with 14 bases of the junction left unmatched. In DNA form, the CDR3 reads TGCGCCAGCAGCCTTGGGACAGACTCGTCTCTGGAAAAACTGTTTTTT. Amino acids: CASSLGTDSSLEKLFF. Looking up the rest from reference TRBV5-1 and TRBJ1-4 gives the full variable domain: KAGVTQTPRYLIKTRGQQVTLSCSPISGHRSVSWYQQTPGQGLQFLFEYFSETQRNKGNFPGRFSGRQFSNSRSEMNVSTLELGDSALYLCASSLGTDSSLEKLFFGSGTQLSVL.

This clonotype was seen more than once but under ten times. CDR3 in amino acids: CASSLLAGSPNEQFF. DNA of the CDR3: TGTGCCAGCAGTCTACTAGCGGGATCACCCAATGAGCAGTTCTTC. The V gene is TRBV28, the J gene TRBJ2-1; TRBD2 agrees at 10 bases. J gave up 6 bases and V 5 bases, and 7 bases lay outside the gene matches. Germline loops: CDR1 MDHEN, CDR2 SYDVKM. The CDR3 is 15 amino acids.

This clonotype was detected ten times or more. The CDR3 protein is CASSLSSYEQYF. For the CDR3, the DNA is TGTGCCAGCAGCTTGAGCTCCTACGAGCAGTACTTC. The chain carries TRBV7-9 and TRBJ2-7, with D uncertain. V lost 3 bases and J 0 bases, leaving 3 bases between the germline ends. The CDR3 has 12 residues. Per germline, CDR1 SEHNR and CDR2 FQNEAQ (reference sequence). The whole variable domain, filled in from reference TRBV7-9 and TRBJ2-7, reads DTGVSQNPRHKITKRGQNVTFRCDPISEHNRLYWYRQTLGQGPEFLTYFQNEAQLEKSRLLSDRFSAERPKGSFSTLEIQRTEQGDSAMYLCASSLSSYEQYFGPGTRLTVT.

The rearrangement links TRBV28 to TRBJ2-1; TRBD2 matches 12 bases. V gave up 2 bases and J gave up 12 bases; unmatched junction bases: 8. Looked up from germline, CDR1 is MDHEN and CDR2 is SYDVKM. The CDR3 runs 15 residues. CDR3 DNA sequence: TGTGCCAGCAGTTTAGGGACTAGCGGGTCCTGGGGGCAGTTCTTC. This codes for CASSLGTSGSWGQFF.

The rearrangement links TRBV4-1 to TRBJ2-7, with TRBD1 matching 7 bases. Germline loops: CDR1 MGHRA, CDR2 YSYEKL. The CDR3 runs 18 residues. V lost 1 base, J lost 0 bases, and 12 bases stayed unmatched. The CDR3 DNA reads TGCGCCAGCAGCCAAGTCCTAAAACAGGGGCCAATCTCCTACGAGCAGTACTTC. Translation gives CASSQVLKQGPISYEQYF.

This clonotype was recorded a few times. The chain carries TRBV7-2 and TRBJ2-5; D possibly corresponds to TRBD1 (6 bases). The CDR3 is 16 residues long. V lost 5 bases and J 2 bases, leaving 18 bases between the germline ends. Germline-derived CDR1 and CDR2 are SGHTA and FQGNSA. The DNA for the CDR3 is TGTGCCAGCAGCCTCCTGCCCAGGGGCGGACAAGAGACCCAGTACTTC. Translation gives CASSLLPRGGQETQYF.

Concerning this clonotype: The CDR3 ends on some other residue instead of the conserved phenylalanine or tryptophan, so this is likely a read error. This chain uses TRBV2 with TRBJ1-1; TRBD1 matches 7 bases. This CDR3 comprises 12 residues. CDR1 is SNHLY and CDR2 is FYNNEI in the germline V gene. V dropped 10 bases and J dropped 5; count of bases not matched to a gene: 7. The CDR3 DNA is TGTGCCACCCGGACAGGAGGGACTGAAGCTTTCCTT. It yields the protein CATRTGGTEAFL.

Ten or more counts support this clonotype. The V call is TRBV12-3 or TRBV12-4, the J call TRBJ1-1, with D hard to call. The ends were cut back, 3 bases at V and 0 bases at J, with 8 bases in the middle. The CDR3 is made up of 14 amino acids. CDR3 sequence (DNA): TGTGCCAGCAGTTTCCCGCCCATGAACACTGAAGCTTTCTTT. This translates into CASSFPPMNTEAFF.

This clonotype has only a few counts. The chain uses TRBV5-1 and TRBJ2-1; a weak D match, TRBD2 (6 bases). Germline V gene lookup returns CDR1 SGHRS and CDR2 YFSETQ. The CDR3 is 15 residues long. Deletions cut 1 base from V and 10 bases from J, with 18 bases between. Here the CDR3 DNA reads TGCGCCAGCAGCTTGAGGACTACAGCCCATCGCGAGCAGTTCTTC. Translated, it gives CASSLRTTAHREQFF.

This clonotype was counted a few times. The V call is TRBV3-1, the J call TRBJ2-3; D is unresolved. CDR3 length equals 13 residues. Looked up from germline, CDR1 is LGHDT and CDR2 is YNNKEL (reference sequence). Trimming left V 0 bases short and J 6 bases short, with 7 bases between. DNA of the CDR3: TGTGCCAGCAGCCAAGAGGGGTGGGATACGCAGTATTTT. Its protein is CASSQEGWDTQYF.

V and J are TRBV5-1 and TRBJ2-1; 9 bases fit TRBD2. Germline CDR1 and CDR2: SGHRS and YFSETQ. Trimming cost V 0 bases and J 8 bases; bases outside gene matches: 12. The length of the CDR3 is 17 residues. The CDR3: CASSLGVVAGATHEQFF. The CDR3 DNA reads as TGCGCCAGCAGCTTGGGGGTGGTAGCGGGAGCAACCCATGAGCAGTTCTTC.

V gene TRBV18 combines with J gene TRBJ2-1; tentative D call: TRBD1 (7 bases). CDR1 is KGHSH and CDR2 is LQKENI in the germline V gene. The CDR3 has 14 amino acids. V dropped 0 bases and J dropped 8 bases, with 11 bases sitting between them. The CDR3 is CASSPPSRGDEQFF. The CDR3 nucleotides are TGTGCCAGCTCACCACCGTCCAGGGGGGATGAGCAGTTCTTC.

The sample holds a few counts of this clonotype. The genes are TRBV6-2 or TRBV6-3 and TRBJ2-7, with 11 bases that match TRBD2. Per germline, CDR1 MNHEY and CDR2 SVGEGT. V dropped 7 bases and J dropped 2; count of bases not matched to a gene: 7. The CDR3 is 15 amino acids. In DNA, the CDR3 is TGTGCCAGCAATCGACTAGCGGGAAATACCTACGAGCAGTACTTC. Amino acid sequence: CASNRLAGNTYEQYF.

CDR3 region: CASSARLADNEQFF. CDR3 DNA: TGTGCCAGCAGCGCCCGACTAGCGGATAATGAGCAGTTCTTC. V is TRBV9 and J is TRBJ2-1; 9 bases map to TRBD2. Unmatched junction bases numbered 5, after V lost 3 bases and J lost 7 bases. This CDR3 is built from 14 residues. Germline V CDR1 and CDR2: SGDLS, YYNGEE.

V gene TRBV12-3 or TRBV12-4 combines with J gene TRBJ2-7; D might be TRBD1 (6 bases). The CDR3 loop spans 13 amino acids. The V and J ends lost 6 bases and 5 bases respectively, with 14 bases between them. CDR3 sequence: CASSDYRVDEQYF. The CDR3 DNA reads as TGTGCCAGCAGCGATTACAGGGTGGACGAGCAGTACTTC.

This clonotype was recorded many times. This rearrangement joins TRBV18 to TRBJ1-1; 9 bases match TRBD1. CDR1 KGHSH and CDR2 LQKENI come from the germline V gene. J lost 5 bases, V lost 3 bases, and 4 bases had no gene match. This CDR3 is built from 14 residues. The CDR3 is CASSPGTGRTEAFF. The CDR3 DNA sequence: TGTGCCAGCTCACCGGGGACAGGGAGGACTGAAGCTTTCTTT. The variable domain in full, completed from reference TRBV18 and TRBJ1-1, reads NAGVMQNPRHLVRRRGQEARLRCSPMKGHSHVYWYRQLPEEGLKFMVYLQKENIIDESGMPKERFSAEFPKEGPSILRIQQVVRGDSAAYFCASSPGTGRTEAFFGQGTRLTVV.

In this sample, this clonotype turned up a few times. V and J are TRBV11-1 and TRBJ2-4; tentative D call: TRBD1 (6 bases). V shed 5 bases and J shed 0 bases, with 11 bases lying between them. Germline-derived CDR1 and CDR2 are SGHAT and FQDESV (reference sequence). There are 15 residues in the CDR3. The CDR3 protein is CASSRTELAKNIQYF. The CDR3 nucleotides are TGTGCCAGCAGCCGGACAGAATTAGCCAAAAACATTCAGTACTTC.

This clonotype has a count of ten or more. The J gene is TRBJ2-5, the V gene TRBV7-9; tentative D call: TRBD2 (5 bases). The CDR3 contains 13 residues. Germline V lookup: CDR1 SEHNR, CDR2 FQNEAQ (reference sequence). The germline V and J ends were trimmed by 6 bases and 4 bases, with 12 bases remaining between them. CDR3 DNA sequence: TGTGCCAGCAGTTTGGTGGGGAGAGAGACCCAGTACTTC. It translates to CASSLVGRETQYF.

CDR3 nucleotide sequence: TGTGCCAGCAGCGCCTCACTGAGCACAGATACGCAGTATTTT. Translating gives CASSASLSTDTQYF. V usage is TRBV9 and J usage is TRBJ2-3, with unresolved D. The CDR3 loop spans 14 amino acids. Germline V gene sequence: CDR1 SGDLS, CDR2 YYNGEE. The V gene lost 3 bases and the J gene lost 0 bases, with 8 bases spanning the gap.

In regard to this clonotype: Since a much larger clone is just one base distant, this may be a read error. V gene TRBV28 combines with J gene TRBJ1-2; TRBD1 might be the D (5 bases). This CDR3 is 18 amino acids long. The germline CDR1 and CDR2 sequences are MDHEN and SYDVKM. CDR3 sequence: CAGSMFWGRGLANYGYTF. CDR3 coding DNA: TGTGCCGGCAGCATGTTTTGGGGTAGGGGACTTGCTAACTATGGCTACACCTTC.

This clonotype was counted only a few times. The chain couples TRBV5-6 to TRBJ1-5; 8 nucleotides align to TRBD1. CDR3 length equals 15 residues. The V gene end was trimmed by 4 bases and the J gene end by 3 bases; junction bases not matched to a gene: 6. Germline loops: CDR1 SGHDT, CDR2 YYEEEE. The CDR3 DNA follows: TGTGCCAGCAGCCGACGGGACAGGAACAATCAGCCCCAGCATTTT. It yields the protein CASSRRDRNNQPQHF.